The clone carrying this T cell receptor (beta chain) was detected many times. The record originates from a study of CD8 T cells in ankylosing spondylitis. TCRdb ran MiXCR on the 5' RACE reads and lists one entry per CDR3 protein. This repertoire shows 150,000 to 200,000 distinct CDR3 sequences, 15% to 20% found once; its top ten account for approximately 4%. The CDR3 consists of 14 residues. Per germline, CDR1 LGHNA and CDR2 YSLEER. Trimming pared 0 bases from V and 5 bases from J, leaving 9 bases between. The sequence derives from a male donor aged 10-35 years with ankylosing spondylitis or in good health (not recorded which). The J gene is TRBJ2-3, the V gene TRBV4-3; D is uncertain. Sequenced input: blood, either unsorted or a sorted T cell fraction (not recorded which). The CDR3 is CASSQDFPRDTQYF. The CDR3 DNA sequence: TGCGCCAGCAGCCAAGATTTCCCTCGAGATACGCAGTATTTT.